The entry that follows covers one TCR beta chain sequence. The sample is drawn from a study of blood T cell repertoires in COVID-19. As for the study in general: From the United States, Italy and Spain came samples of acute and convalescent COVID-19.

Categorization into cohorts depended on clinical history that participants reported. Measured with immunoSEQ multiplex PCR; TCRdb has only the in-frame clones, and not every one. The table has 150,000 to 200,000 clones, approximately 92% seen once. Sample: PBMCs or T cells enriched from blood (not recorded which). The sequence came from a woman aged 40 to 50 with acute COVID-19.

The CDR3 sequence is CASRTGGIGYGYTF. The CDR3 coding sequence is TGTGCCAGCAGGACAGGGGGCATCGGCTATGGCTACACCTTC. The chain is built from TRBV5-6 and TRBJ1-2; 10 bases fit TRBD1. V was pared by 5 bases and J by 4 bases, with 5 bases of the junction left unmatched. The V gene's germline CDR1 is SGHDT and CDR2 YYEEEE. This CDR3 spans 14 amino acids.